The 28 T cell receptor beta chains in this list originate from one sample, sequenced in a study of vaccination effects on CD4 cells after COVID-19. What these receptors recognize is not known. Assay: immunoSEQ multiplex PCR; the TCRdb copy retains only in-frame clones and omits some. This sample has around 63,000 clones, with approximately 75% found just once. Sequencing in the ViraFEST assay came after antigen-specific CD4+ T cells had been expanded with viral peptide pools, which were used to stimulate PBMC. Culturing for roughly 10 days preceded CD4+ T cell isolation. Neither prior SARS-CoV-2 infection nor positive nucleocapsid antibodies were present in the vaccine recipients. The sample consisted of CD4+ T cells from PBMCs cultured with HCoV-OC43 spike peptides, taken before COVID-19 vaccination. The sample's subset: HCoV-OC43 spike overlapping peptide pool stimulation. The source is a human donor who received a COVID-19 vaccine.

The CDR3 DNA follows: TGTGCCAGCAGCAGGACAGTGAACACTGAAGCTTTCTTT. Its protein product is CASSRTVNTEAFF. The chain carries TRBV7-3 and TRBJ1-1; possible D gene TRBD1, 6 bases. The CDR3 spans 13 residues. CDR1 and CDR2 (germline): SGHTA, FQGTGA. Trimming pared 5 bases from V and 0 bases from J, leaving 7 bases between.

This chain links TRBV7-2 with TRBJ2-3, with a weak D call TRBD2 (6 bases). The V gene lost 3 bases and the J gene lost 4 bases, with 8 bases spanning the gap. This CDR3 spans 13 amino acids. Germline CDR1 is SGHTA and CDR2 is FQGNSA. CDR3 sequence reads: CASSLGGPDTQYF. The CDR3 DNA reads TGTGCCAGCAGCTTGGGAGGCCCAGATACGCAGTATTTT.

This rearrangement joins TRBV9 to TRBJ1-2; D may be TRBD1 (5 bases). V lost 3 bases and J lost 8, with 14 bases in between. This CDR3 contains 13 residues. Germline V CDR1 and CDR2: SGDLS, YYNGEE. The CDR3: CASSAPGLGGYTF. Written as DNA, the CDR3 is TGTGCCAGCAGCGCGCCGGGACTGGGAGGCTACACCTTC.

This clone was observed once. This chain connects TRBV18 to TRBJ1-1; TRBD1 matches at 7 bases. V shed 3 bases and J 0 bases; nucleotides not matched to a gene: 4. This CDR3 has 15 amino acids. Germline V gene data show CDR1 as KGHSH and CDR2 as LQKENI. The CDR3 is CASSPDRTMNTEAFF. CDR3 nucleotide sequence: TGTGCCAGCTCACCGGACAGGACCATGAACACTGAAGCTTTCTTT.

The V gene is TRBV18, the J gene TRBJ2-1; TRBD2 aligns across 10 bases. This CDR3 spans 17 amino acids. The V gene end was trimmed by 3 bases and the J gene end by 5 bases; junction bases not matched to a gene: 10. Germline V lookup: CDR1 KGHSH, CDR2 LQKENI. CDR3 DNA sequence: TGTGCCAGCTCACCGCTATCACTAGCGGGGAGAGACAATGAGCAGTTCTTC. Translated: CASSPLSLAGRDNEQFF.

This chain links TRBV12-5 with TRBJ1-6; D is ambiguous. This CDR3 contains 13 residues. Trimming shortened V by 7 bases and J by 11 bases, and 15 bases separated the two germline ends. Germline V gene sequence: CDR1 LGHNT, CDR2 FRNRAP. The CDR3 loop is CASAVGSTPPLHF. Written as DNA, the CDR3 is TGTGCTAGTGCCGTGGGGAGTACCCCACCCCTCCACTTT. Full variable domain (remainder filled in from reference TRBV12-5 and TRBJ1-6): DARVTQTPRHKVTEMGQEVTMRCQPILGHNTVFWYRQTMMQGLELLAYFRNRAPLDDSGMPKDRFSAEMPDATLATLKIQPSEPRDSAVYFCASAVGSTPPLHFGNGTRLTVT.

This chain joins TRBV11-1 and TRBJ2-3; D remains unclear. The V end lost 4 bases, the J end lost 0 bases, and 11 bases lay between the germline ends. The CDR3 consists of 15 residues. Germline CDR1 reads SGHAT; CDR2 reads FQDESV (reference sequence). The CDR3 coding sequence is TGTGCCAGCAGCTCCGGACCCCTAAGCACAGATACGCAGTATTTT. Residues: CASSSGPLSTDTQYF.

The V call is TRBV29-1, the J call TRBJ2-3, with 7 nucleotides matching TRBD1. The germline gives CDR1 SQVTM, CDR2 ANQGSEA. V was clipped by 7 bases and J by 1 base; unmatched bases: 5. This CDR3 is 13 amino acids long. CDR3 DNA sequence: TGCAGCGCCACAGGACAGGGCACAGATACGCAGTATTTT. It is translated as CSATGQGTDTQYF.

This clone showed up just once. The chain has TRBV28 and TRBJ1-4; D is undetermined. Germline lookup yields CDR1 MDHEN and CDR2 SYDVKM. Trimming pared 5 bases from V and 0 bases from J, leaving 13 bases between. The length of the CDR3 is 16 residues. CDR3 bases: TGTGCCAGCAGTCTCGGGGTGGGTGCAACTAATGAAAAACTGTTTTTT. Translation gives CASSLGVGATNEKLFF.

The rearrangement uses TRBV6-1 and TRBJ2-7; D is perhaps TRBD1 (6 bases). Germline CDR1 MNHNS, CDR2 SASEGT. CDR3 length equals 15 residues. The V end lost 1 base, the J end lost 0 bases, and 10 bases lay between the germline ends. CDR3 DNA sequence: TGTGCCAGCAGTGAAGGGGGGCAAAGCTCCTACGAGCAGTACGTC. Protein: CASSEGGQSSYEQYV.

This chain's CDR3 is CSVEIRGPVSYGYTF. In nucleotides, the CDR3 is TGCAGCGTTGAAATTCGGGGGCCGGTGAGCTATGGCTACACCTTC. The chain recombines TRBV29-1 with TRBJ1-2; D is possibly TRBD1 (6 bases). Germline lookup yields CDR1 SQVTM and CDR2 ANQGSEA. The CDR3 sequence is 15 residues long. Between the trimmed V and J ends, which lost 2 bases and 4 bases, there was a span of 17 bases.

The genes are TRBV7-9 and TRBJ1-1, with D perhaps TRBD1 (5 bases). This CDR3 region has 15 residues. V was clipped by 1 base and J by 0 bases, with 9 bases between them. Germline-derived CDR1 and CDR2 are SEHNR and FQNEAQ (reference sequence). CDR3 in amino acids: CASSLGQTLNTEAFF. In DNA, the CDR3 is TGTGCCAGCAGCTTAGGACAGACCCTGAACACTGAAGCTTTCTTT.

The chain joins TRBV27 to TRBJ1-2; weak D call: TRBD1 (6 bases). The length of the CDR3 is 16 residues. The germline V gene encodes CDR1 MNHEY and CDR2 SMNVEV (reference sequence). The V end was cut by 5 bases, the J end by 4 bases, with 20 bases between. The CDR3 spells CASSPGVQQWGYGYTF. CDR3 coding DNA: TGTGCCAGCAGTCCAGGGGTTCAGCAATGGGGCTATGGCTACACCTTC.

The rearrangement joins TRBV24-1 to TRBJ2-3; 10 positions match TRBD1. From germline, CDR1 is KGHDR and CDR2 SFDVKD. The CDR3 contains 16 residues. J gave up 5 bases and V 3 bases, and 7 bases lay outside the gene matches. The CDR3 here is CATSDGGQGGGDTQYF. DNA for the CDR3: TGTGCCACCAGTGATGGCGGACAGGGGGGGGGAGATACGCAGTATTTT.

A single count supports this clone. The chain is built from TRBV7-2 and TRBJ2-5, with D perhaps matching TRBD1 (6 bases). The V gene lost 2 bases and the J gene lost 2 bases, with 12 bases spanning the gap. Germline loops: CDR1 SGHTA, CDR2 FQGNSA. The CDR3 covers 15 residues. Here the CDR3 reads CASSLRPGQQETQYF. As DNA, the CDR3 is TGTGCCAGCAGCTTAAGGCCCGGACAGCAAGAGACCCAGTACTTC.

The CDR3 sequence: CASSSYSGGGELFF. The DNA of the CDR3 is TGTGCCAGCAGTTCCTATTCTGGGGGCGGGGAGCTGTTTTTT. The chain employs TRBV27 and TRBJ2-2; D might be TRBD1 or TRBD2, each matching 5 bases. CDR3 length: 14 amino acids. Trimming shortened V by 4 bases and J by 7 bases, and 13 bases separated the two germline ends. Germline V gene lookup returns CDR1 MNHEY and CDR2 SMNVEV (reference sequence).

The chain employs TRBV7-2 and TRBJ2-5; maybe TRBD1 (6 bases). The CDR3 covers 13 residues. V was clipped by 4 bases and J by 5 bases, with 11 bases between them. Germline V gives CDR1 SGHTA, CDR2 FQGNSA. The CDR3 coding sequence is TGTGCCAGCAGCTCCACAGGGTGGGAGACCCAGTACTTC. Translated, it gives CASSSTGWETQYF.

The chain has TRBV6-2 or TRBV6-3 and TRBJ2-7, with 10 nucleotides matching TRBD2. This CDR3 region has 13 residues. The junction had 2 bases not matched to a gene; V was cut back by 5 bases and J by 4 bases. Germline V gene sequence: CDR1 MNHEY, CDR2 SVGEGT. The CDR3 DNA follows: TGTGCCAGCAGTATACTAGCGGGGTACGAGCAGTACGTC. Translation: CASSILAGYEQYV.

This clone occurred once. The CDR3 protein is CASSPDRGEADTF. CDR3 nucleotides: TGTGCCAGCAGCCCTGACAGGGGCGAGGCCGACACCTTC. V gene TRBV7-9 combines with J gene TRBJ1-2, with 8 bases lining up with TRBD1. The CDR3 consists of 13 residues. Looked up from germline, CDR1 is SEHNR and CDR2 is FQNEAQ (reference sequence). Trimming cost V 5 bases and J 12 bases; bases outside gene matches: 11.

CDR3 region: CASSQDRSAFNYGYTF. The CDR3 DNA reads as TGTGCCAGCAGCCAAGATCGGAGTGCTTTTAACTATGGCTACACCTTC. This rearrangement joins TRBV4-2 to TRBJ1-2; D is ambiguous. The CDR3 runs 16 residues. Per germline, CDR1 LGHNA and CDR2 YNFKEQ. Between the trimmed V and J ends, which lost 0 bases and 1 base, there was a span of 12 bases.

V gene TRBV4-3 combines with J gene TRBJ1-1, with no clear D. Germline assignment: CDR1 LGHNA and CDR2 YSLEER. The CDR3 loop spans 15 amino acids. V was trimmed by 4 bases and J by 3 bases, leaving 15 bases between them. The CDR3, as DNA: TGCGCCAGCAGCCTGTTTGGAGGTGGGGACACTGAAGCTTTCTTT. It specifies CASSLFGGGDTEAFF.

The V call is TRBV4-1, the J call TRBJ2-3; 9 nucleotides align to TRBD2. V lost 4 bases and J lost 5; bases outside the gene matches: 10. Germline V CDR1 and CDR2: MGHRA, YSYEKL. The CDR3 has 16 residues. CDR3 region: CASSRIASGEGDTQYF. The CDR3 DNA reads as TGCGCCAGCAGCCGAATTGCTAGCGGGGAGGGAGATACGCAGTATTTT.

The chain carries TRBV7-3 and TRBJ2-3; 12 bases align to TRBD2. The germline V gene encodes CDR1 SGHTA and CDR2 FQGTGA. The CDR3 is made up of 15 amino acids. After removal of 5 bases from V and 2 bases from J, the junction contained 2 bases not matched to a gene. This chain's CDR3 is CASSPSGGVTDTQYF. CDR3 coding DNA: TGTGCCAGCAGCCCTAGCGGGGGGGTCACAGATACGCAGTATTTT.

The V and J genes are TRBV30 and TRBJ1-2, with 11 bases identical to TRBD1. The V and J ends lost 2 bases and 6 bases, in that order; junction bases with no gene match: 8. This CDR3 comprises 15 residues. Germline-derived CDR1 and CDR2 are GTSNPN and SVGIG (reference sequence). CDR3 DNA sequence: TGTGCCTGGAGTATCGAATGGACAGGGGGCGATGGCTACACCTTC. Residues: CAWSIEWTGGDGYTF. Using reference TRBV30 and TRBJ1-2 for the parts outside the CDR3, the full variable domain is SQTIHQWPATLVQPVGSPLSLECTVEGTSNPNLYWYRQAAGRGLQLLFYSVGIGQISSEVPQNLSASRPQDRQFILSSKKLLLSDSGFYLCAWSIEWTGGDGYTFGSGTRLTVV.

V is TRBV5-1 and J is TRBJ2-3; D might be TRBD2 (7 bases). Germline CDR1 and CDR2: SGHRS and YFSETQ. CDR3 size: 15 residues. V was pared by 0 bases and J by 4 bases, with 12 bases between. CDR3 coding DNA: TGCGCCAGCAGCTTGGGACTAGCAGGGGCAGATACGCAGTATTTT. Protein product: CASSLGLAGADTQYF.

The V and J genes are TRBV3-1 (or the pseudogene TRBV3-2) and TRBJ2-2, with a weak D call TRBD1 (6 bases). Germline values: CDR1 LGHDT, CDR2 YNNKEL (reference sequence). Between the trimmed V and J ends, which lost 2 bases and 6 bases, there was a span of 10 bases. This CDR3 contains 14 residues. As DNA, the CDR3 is TGTGCCAGCAGCCAAACAGGGTGGTCCGGGGAGCTGTTTTTT. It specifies CASSQTGWSGELFF.

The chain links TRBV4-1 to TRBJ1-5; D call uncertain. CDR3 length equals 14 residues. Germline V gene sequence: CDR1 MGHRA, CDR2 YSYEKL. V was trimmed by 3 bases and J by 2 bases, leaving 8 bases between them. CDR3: CASSQNQGNQPQHF. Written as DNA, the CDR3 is TGCGCCAGCAGCCAGAACCAGGGCAATCAGCCCCAGCATTTT.

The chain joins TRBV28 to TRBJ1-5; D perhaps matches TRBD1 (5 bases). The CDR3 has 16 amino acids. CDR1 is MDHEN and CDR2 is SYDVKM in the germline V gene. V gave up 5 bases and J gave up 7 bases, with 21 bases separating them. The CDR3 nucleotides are TGTGCCAGCAGTCCTCGCGGGGGGGGTGAGGGCCAGCCCCAGCATTTT. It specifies CASSPRGGGEGQPQHF.